This TCR beta chain stems from a study of Graves' ophthalmopathy and Graves' hyperthyroidism. Turning to the study itself: Peripheral blood was collected at initial diagnosis, before any treatment.

Using RNA transcripts, the TCR beta CDR3 regions were amplified. Second-round multiplex PCR came after a first-round RT-PCR that employed HTBI primers. TCRdb reprocessed the multiplex PCR reads with MiXCR, giving one entry per CDR3 protein. Of some 350,000 distinct CDR3 sequences listed, roughly 15% are singletons. The CDR3 loop spans 14 amino acids. Germline V gives CDR1 DFQATT, CDR2 SNEGSKA (reference sequence). V lost 1 base and J 2 bases, leaving 9 bases between the germline ends. This clonotype was counted at least ten times. Its antigen is unidentified. Study outcomes and limitations: Most clonotypes expanded in thyroid above 0.001 frequency were present in blood too.

The receptor comes from an adult woman with stable Graves' hyperthyroidism. Material: peripheral blood. This sequence joins TRBV20-1 and TRBJ1-3; unclear D gene. The CDR3 spells CSARGVTTGNTIYF. The DNA of the CDR3 is TGCAGTGCTAGAGGGGTGACAACTGGAAACACCATATATTTT.